This T cell receptor (beta chain) stems from a study of T cell responses to AZD1222 COVID-19 vaccine. Study-level points and caveats: Clonal diversity was possibly underestimated, and white British individuals and females predominated among donors. None of the repertoires were sampled until the peak T cell response had passed. Nearly half of unique spike-specific TCRs reportedly avoided B.1.351 and B.1.1.7 mutated regions.

CDR3 length: 15 residues. Germline assignment: CDR1 PRHDT and CDR2 FYEKMQ (reference sequence). With 0 bases removed from V and 0 bases from J, the gap between germline ends came to 6 bases. Points on this clone: Its antigen remains unknown.

Analyses pooled second doses at about 4 or about 12 weeks. Profiled with immunoSEQ multiplex PCR; TCRdb holds only in-frame clones, not every one. The table records around 56,000 clones, 89% of them present only once. The rearrangement joins TRBV13 to TRBJ1-5, with D hard to call. Sample: peripheral blood, taken 28 days after the second AZD1222 dose. The TCR comes from an adult who received the AZD1222 COVID-19 vaccine. The CDR3 coding sequence is TGTGCCAGCAGCTTAGGACAGTTTAGCAATCAGCCCCAGCATTTT. Encoded protein: CASSLGQFSNQPQHF.